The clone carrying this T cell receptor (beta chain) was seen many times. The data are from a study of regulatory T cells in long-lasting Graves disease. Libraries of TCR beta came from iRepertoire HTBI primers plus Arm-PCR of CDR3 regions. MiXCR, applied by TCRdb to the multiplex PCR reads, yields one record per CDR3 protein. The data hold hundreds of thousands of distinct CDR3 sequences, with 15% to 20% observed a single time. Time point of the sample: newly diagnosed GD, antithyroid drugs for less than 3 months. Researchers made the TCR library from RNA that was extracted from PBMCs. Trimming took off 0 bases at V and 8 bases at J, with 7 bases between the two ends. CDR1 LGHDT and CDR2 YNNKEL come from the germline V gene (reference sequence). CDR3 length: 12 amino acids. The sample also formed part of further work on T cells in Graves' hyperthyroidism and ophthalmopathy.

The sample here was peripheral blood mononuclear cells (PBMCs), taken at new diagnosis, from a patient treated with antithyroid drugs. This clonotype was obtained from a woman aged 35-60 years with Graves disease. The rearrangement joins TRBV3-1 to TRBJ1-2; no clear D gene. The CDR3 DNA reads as TGTGCCAGCAGCCAAGAAACCAGAGGCTACACCTTC. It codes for CASSQETRGYTF.